This passage covers 9 T cell receptor beta chains from one sample sequenced in a study of T cell repertoires in cytomegalovirus infection. TCRdb processed the reads anew with MiXCR; each CDR3 protein has one entry. Altogether 200,000 to 300,000 distinct CDR3 sequences are present, roughly 13% being singletons, with the ten largest covering around 9.5%. The sequenced material came from PBMCs. The origin of the receptors is a human donor in good health (CMV status not recorded). Some clones in this sample may be carry-over from other donors' samples.

This clonotype was seen many times. The chain uses TRBV12-3 or TRBV12-4 and TRBJ2-5; possibly TRBD2 for D (6 bases). V lost 2 bases and J lost 2, with 12 bases in between. The CDR3 sequence is 15 residues long. CDR3 DNA sequence: TGTGCCAGCAGTTTATCCGGGACTTCGCAAGAGACCCAGTACTTC. Translated: CASSLSGTSQETQYF.

This clonotype was detected many times. The genes are TRBV7-9 and TRBJ2-1; TRBD2 aligns across 8 bases. V gave up 3 bases and J gave up 9 bases; unmatched junction bases: 19. From germline, CDR1 is SEHNR and CDR2 FQNEAQ (reference sequence). The length of the CDR3 is 18 residues. CDR3 loop: CASSLAATPGLGWGEQFF. DNA of the CDR3: TGTGCCAGCAGCTTGGCCGCTACACCGGGACTAGGGTGGGGTGAGCAGTTCTTC.

This clonotype came up many times. The chain uses TRBV19 and TRBJ1-1, with D tentatively TRBD1 (5 bases). The CDR3 has 13 amino acids. Per germline, CDR1 LNHDA and CDR2 SQIVND (reference sequence). The ends were cut back, 7 bases at V and 1 base at J, with 10 bases in the middle. The CDR3 loop reads CASIQGRNTEAFF. In DNA form, the CDR3 reads TGTGCCAGTATTCAGGGCCGGAACACTGAAGCTTTCTTT. Full variable domain (rest looked up from reference TRBV19 and TRBJ1-1): DGGITQSPKYLFRKEGQNVTLSCEQNLNHDAMYWYRQDPGQGLRLIYYSQIVNDFQKGDIAEGYSVSREKKESFPLTVTSAQKNPTAFYLCASIQGRNTEAFFGQGTRLTVV.

In this sample, this clonotype turned up once. A much more abundant neighbour one base away suggests this may be a read error. V usage is TRBV5-1 and J usage is TRBJ1-5; 9 bases match TRBD1. Germline V gene lookup returns CDR1 SGHRS and CDR2 YFSETQ. V lost 6 bases and J lost 16; bases outside the gene matches: 14. This CDR3 comprises 13 residues. CDR3 residues: CASNLSPGQGEHF. Written as DNA, the CDR3 is TGCGCCAGCAACTTATCCCCGGGACAGGGCGAACATTTT.

The chain uses TRBV15 and TRBJ2-3, with 7 bases that match TRBD1. The V gene end was trimmed by 0 bases and the J gene end by 8 bases; junction bases not matched to a gene: 5. The germline CDR1 and CDR2 sequences are LNHNV and YYDKDF (reference sequence). The CDR3 is 14 residues long. This chain's CDR3 is CATSREGDRATQYF. The CDR3 DNA reads TGTGCCACCAGCAGAGAGGGGGACAGAGCTACGCAGTATTTT.

The chain is built from TRBV27 and TRBJ2-1; TRBD1 matches at 7 bases. V lost 2 bases and J lost 0; bases outside the gene matches: 4. The CDR3 is 16 residues long. The germline CDR1 and CDR2 sequences are MNHEY and SMNVEV (reference sequence). The CDR3 DNA follows: TGTGCCAGCAGTTTACTTGACAGGGTCTCCTACAATGAGCAGTTCTTC. Translating gives CASSLLDRVSYNEQFF.

This clonotype was recorded a few times. The chain is built from TRBV20-1 and TRBJ2-3; 7 bases map to TRBD1. The CDR3 consists of 15 residues. V was pared by 0 bases and J by 5 bases, with 8 bases of the junction left unmatched. Per germline, CDR1 DFQATT and CDR2 SNEGSKA (reference sequence). The CDR3 sequence: CSARDLTGNIDTQYF. CDR3 coding DNA: TGCAGTGCTAGAGATTTGACAGGGAATATAGATACGCAGTATTTT.

J is TRBJ2-7 and V is TRBV29-1; D is perhaps TRBD1 (8 bases). This CDR3 is 14 amino acids long. The germline CDR1 and CDR2 sequences are SQVTM and ANQGSEA. CDR3: CRRETGQASYEQYF. The CDR3 coding sequence is TGCAGGCGGGAGACGGGACAGGCCTCCTACGAGCAGTACTTC.

The rearrangement links TRBV12-3 or TRBV12-4 to TRBJ1-2; D is unclear. V was trimmed by 7 bases and J by 8 bases, leaving 5 bases between them. The CDR3 is made up of 9 amino acids. The CDR3 loop is CASIRGYTF. CDR3 sequence (DNA): TGTGCCAGCATCCGAGGCTACACCTTC.